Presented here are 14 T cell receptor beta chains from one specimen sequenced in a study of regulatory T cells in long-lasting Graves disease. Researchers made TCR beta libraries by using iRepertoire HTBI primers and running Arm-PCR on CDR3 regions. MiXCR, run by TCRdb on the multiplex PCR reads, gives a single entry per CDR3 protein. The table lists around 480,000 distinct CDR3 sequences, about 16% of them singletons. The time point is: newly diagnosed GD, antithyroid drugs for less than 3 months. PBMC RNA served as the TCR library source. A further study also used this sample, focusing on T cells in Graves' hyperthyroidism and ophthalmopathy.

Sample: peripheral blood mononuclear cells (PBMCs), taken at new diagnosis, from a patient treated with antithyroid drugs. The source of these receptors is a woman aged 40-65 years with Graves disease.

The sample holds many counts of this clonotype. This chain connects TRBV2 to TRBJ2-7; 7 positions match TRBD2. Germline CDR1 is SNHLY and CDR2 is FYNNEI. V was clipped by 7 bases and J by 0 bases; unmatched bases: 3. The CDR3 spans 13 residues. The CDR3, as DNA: TGTGCCAGCACCCGGGGGGACTCCTACGAGCAGTACTTC. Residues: CASTRGDSYEQYF.

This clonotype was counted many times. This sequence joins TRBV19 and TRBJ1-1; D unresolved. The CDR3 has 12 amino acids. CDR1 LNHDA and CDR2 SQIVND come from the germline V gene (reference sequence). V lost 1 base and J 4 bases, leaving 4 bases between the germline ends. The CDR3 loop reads CASSIGFTEAFF. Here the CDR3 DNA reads TGTGCCAGTAGTATAGGGTTCACTGAAGCTTTCTTT.

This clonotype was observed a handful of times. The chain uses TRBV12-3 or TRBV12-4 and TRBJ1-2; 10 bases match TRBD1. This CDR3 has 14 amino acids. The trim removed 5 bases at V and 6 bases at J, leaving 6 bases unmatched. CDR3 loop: CASSDTGTGDGYTF. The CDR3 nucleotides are TGTGCCAGCAGTGACACCGGGACAGGGGATGGCTACACCTTC.

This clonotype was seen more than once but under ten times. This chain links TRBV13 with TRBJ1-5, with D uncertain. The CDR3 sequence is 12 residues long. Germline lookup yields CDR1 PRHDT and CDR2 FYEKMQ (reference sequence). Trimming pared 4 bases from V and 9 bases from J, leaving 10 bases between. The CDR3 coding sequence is TGTGCCAGCAGCTCAGGTAGAGGGCCCCAGCATTTT. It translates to CASSSGRGPQHF.

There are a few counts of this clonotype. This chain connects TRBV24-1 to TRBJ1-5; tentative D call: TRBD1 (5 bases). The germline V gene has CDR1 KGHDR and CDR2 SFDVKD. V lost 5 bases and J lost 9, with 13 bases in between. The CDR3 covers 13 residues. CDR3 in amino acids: CATSGPGGWPQHF. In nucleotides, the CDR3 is TGTGCCACCAGTGGCCCGGGGGGTTGGCCCCAGCATTTT.

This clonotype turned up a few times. CDR3 DNA: TGTGCTAGTGGCATAAGCGGGGGGGCATCAGATACGCAGTATTTT. Amino acid sequence: CASGISGGASDTQYF. V is TRBV12-5 and J is TRBJ2-3; 10 bases map to TRBD2. V was clipped by 6 bases and J by 4 bases; unmatched bases: 7. CDR1 is LGHNT and CDR2 is FRNRAP in the germline V gene. The CDR3 covers 15 residues.

In DNA, the CDR3 is TGTGCCAGCAGTTTAGGGACAGGGACCAACTTCCTAGGCTACGAGCAGTACTTC. Protein: CASSLGTGTNFLGYEQYF. The chain links TRBV27 to TRBJ2-7; TRBD1 matches at 9 bases. Germline CDR1 MNHEY, CDR2 SMNVEV (reference sequence). V shed 2 bases and J 3 bases; nucleotides not matched to a gene: 14. This CDR3 has 18 amino acids.

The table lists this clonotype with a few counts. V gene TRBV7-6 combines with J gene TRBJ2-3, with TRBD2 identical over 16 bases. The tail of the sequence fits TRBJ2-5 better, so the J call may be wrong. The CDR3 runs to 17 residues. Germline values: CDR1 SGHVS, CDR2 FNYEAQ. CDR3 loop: CASSLAGTSGGAQTQYF. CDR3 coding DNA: TGTGCCAGCAGCTTAGCGGGGACTAGCGGGGGGGCCCAGACCCAGTACTTC.

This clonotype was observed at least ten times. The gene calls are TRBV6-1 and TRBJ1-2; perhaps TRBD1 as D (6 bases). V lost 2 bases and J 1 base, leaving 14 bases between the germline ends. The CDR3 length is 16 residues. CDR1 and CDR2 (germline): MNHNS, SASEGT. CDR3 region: CASSERGQPLNYGYTF. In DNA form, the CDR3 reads TGTGCCAGCAGTGAACGAGGACAGCCGCTTAACTATGGCTACACCTTC.

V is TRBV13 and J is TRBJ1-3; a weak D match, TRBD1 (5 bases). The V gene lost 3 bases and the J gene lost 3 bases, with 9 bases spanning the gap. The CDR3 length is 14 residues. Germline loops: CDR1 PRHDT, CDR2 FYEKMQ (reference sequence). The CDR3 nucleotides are TGTGCCAGCAGCTTGACAGAAAATGGAAACACCATATATTTT. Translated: CASSLTENGNTIYF.

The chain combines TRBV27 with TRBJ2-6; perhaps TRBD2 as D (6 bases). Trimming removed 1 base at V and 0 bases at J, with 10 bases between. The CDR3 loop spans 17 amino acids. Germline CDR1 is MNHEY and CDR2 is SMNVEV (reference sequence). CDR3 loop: CASSLLGGLSGANVLTF. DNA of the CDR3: TGTGCCAGCAGTTTATTGGGGGGACTCTCTGGGGCCAACGTCCTGACTTTC.

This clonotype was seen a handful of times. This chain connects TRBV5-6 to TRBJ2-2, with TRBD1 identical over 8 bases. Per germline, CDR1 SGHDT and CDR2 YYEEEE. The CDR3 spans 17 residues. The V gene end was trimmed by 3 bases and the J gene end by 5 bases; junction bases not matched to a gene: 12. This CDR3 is CASSSRLDRAGTGELFF. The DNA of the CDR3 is TGTGCCAGCAGCTCGCGACTGGACAGGGCGGGGACCGGGGAGCTGTTTTTT.

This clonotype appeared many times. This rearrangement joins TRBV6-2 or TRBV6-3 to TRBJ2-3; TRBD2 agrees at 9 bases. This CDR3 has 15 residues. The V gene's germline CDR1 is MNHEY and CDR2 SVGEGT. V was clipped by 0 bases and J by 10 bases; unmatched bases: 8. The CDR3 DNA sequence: TGTGCCAGCAGTTACTCGATGGGTAGCGGGGGTGCGCAGTATTTT. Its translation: CASSYSMGSGGAQYF.

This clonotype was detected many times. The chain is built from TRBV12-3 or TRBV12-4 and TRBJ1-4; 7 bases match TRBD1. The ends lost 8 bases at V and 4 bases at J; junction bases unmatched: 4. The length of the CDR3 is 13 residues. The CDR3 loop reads CASGTAGNEKLFF. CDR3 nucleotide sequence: TGTGCCAGCGGGACAGCGGGTAATGAAAAACTGTTTTTT.